This T cell receptor (beta chain) was observed in a study of blood T cell repertoires in COVID-19. About the research overall: Spain, Italy and the United States supplied samples that represented acute and convalescent COVID-19. Sample material is recorded as cDNA or gDNA derived from T cells, B-cell-depleted T cells, or PBMCs.

How the authors handled the data: Amplified reference gene primers provided the basis for estimating nucleated cell counts. Repertoires were generated with immunoSEQ multiplex PCR, while TCRdb's copy carries only in-frame clones and drops some. V and J calls and clone size are given by that table; D and trimming were obtained from the DNA. The sample consists of some 120,000 clones, under 95% of them appearing once. Germline CDR1 and CDR2: MNHEY and SVGAGI. The V and J ends lost 6 bases and 1 base, in that order; junction bases with no gene match: 5. The length of the CDR3 is 14 residues. The chain is built from TRBV6-5 and TRBJ1-1, with 7 bases aligning to TRBD1. The sequencing input was peripheral blood. The sequence derives from a man aged 45-65 years with active COVID-19. In DNA, the CDR3 is TGTGCCAGCAGCCGCAACAGGGGGAACACTGAAGCTTTCTTT. Protein sequence: CASSRNRGNTEAFF.